This record covers a single T cell receptor (beta chain). No cognate antigen has been identified for it. Per-nucleotide qualities are absent, and no much larger clonotype sits a single base away. The immunoSEQ Assay, a bias-controlled multiplex PCR, was used to amplify TCRbeta CDR3 regions from genomic DNA. From the authors' description of their analysis: Within the assay, amplification of reference gene primers was used to estimate how many nucleated cells each sample contained. Sequence reads were collapsed and filtered to measure the absolute abundance of every unique TCRbeta CDR3 rearrangement. Productive Simpson clonality was computed per sample as the square root of Simpson's diversity index over productive rearrangements. What TCRdb holds here is the immuneACCESS table cut down to in-frame rearrangements. Part of the clones is not present; checked against another copy, under half of the missing clones reflect an unresolved V gene, and the others are unexplained. The V and J calls and the clone size are those of that table, but D and trimming were determined from the DNA. The sample table records tens of thousands of clones; about 88% of these occur just once. About a tenth of the sample comes from the top ten.

This sample is drawn from a study of blood T cell repertoires in COVID-19 (dated by TCRdb to 2020 to 2022). Broadly, across the study: Samples from collaborators originated in the United States, Italy and Spain and spanned both the acute and convalescent phases of COVID-19. The prospective study material was composed of cDNA or gDNA derived from T cells, B-cell-depleted T cells, or PBMCs. The sample metadata nearly always contained a de-identified subject ID, COVID-19 status, age in years and sex. The repertoires were released in a freely available public database intended as a resource for research on the immune response to SARS-CoV-2. Deeply sampled blood TCRbeta repertoires from subjects exposed to, actively infected with, or recovered from COVID-19 were included in the dataset. Samples were obtained from the ongoing ImmuneRACE study (first 160 participants) and from approximately 1,200 subjects provided by 6 global collaborators. Where available, HLA class I and class II types were obtained from metadata supplied by the sample provider rather than from assay-based typing. Overall study outcomes, separate from this receptor: The quantity of clinical and demographic metadata differed by source and by participant and was supplied without curation.

Collaborating institutions collected whole blood in K2EDTA tubes following their own protocols. For TCRbeta analysis, collaborator samples were shipped as frozen whole blood, as isolated PBMCs, or as DNA extracted from either sample type. The CDR1 and CDR2 encoded by the germline V gene (reference sequence) are SEHNR and FQNEAQ. The germline V and J ends show losses of 4 bases and 3 bases respectively, and no gene match explains 3 bases of the junction. The CDR3 runs 14 residues from the cysteine to the phenylalanine. Just CDR3 DNA is preserved here, 42 bases in frame from base 1. This TCR was recovered from a human donor in a cohort sampled during active COVID-19. The chain is made from TRBV7-9 and TRBJ1-1; 9 central bases correspond to TRBD1. The material sequenced was peripheral blood. The CDR3 amino acid sequence is: CASSWTGADTEAFF. In nucleotides, the sequence is TGTGCCAGCAGCTGGACAGGGGCGGACACTGAAGCTTTCTTT.